The 27 T cell receptor beta chains below all came from one sample that was sequenced in a study of blood T cell repertoires in COVID-19. Produced via immunoSEQ multiplex PCR; TCRdb's table is partial and in-frame only. The table lists 150,000 to 200,000 clones, roughly 90% of them singletons. The material sequenced was peripheral blood. The origin of the receptors is a man aged 50-59 years with acute or convalescent COVID-19.

This chain uses TRBV29-1 with TRBJ2-3; 9 bases fit TRBD1. CDR3 length: 15 residues. V shed 3 bases, J shed 4 bases, and the junction held 8 bases outside the gene matches. Germline V gene sequence: CDR1 SQVTM, CDR2 ANQGSEA. The CDR3, as DNA: TGCAGCGTTGAGGGGACAGGGAGGGGGTCAGATACGCAGTATTTT. It is translated as CSVEGTGRGSDTQYF.

V is TRBV3-1 (or the pseudogene TRBV3-2) and J is TRBJ2-7; 14 positions match TRBD2. The V and J ends lost 5 bases and 6 bases, in that order; junction bases with no gene match: 15. There are 18 residues in the CDR3. Germline CDR1 and CDR2: LGHDT and YNNKEL (reference sequence). CDR3 DNA: TGTGCCAGCAGCTCCTCATCAGGGGGGACTAGCGGGAGAGGCGAGCAGTACTTC. Residues: CASSSSSGGTSGRGEQYF.

The chain uses TRBV2 and TRBJ2-1; tentative D call: TRBD1 (6 bases). Germline V gene lookup returns CDR1 SNHLY and CDR2 FYNNEI. With 8 bases removed from V and 2 bases from J, the gap between germline ends came to 10 bases. CDR3 size: 13 residues. The CDR3 region is CASATGAYNEQFF. CDR3 nucleotide sequence: TGTGCCAGCGCGACAGGAGCCTACAATGAGCAGTTCTTC.

The chain carries TRBV30 and TRBJ1-1; weak D call: TRBD1 (5 bases). This CDR3 is built from 14 residues. Between the trimmed V and J ends, which lost 4 bases and 10 bases, there was a span of 22 bases. The germline CDR1 and CDR2 sequences are GTSNPN and SVGIG (reference sequence). CDR3 bases: TGTGCCTGGATTGCTTTCCGGACACGGTTTGGAGCTTTCTTT. Residues: CAWIAFRTRFGAFF.

The V call is TRBV5-4, the J call TRBJ1-6; TRBD1 matches at 8 bases. CDR1 is SGHNT and CDR2 is YYREEE in the germline V gene (reference sequence). V lost 5 bases, J lost 7 bases, and 8 bases stayed unmatched. The CDR3 sequence is 15 residues long. The CDR3 DNA follows: TGTGCCAGCAGTTCCATCGGACAGGGAAATTCACCCCTCCACTTT. Protein product: CASSSIGQGNSPLHF.

The V call is TRBV5-5, the J call TRBJ2-2, with 10 positions matching TRBD2. The CDR3 runs 15 residues. V gave up 1 base and J gave up 10 bases; unmatched junction bases: 7. Germline CDR1 SGHKS, CDR2 YYEKEE (reference sequence). In DNA, the CDR3 is TGTGCCAGCAGCTTGCCTAGCGGGGGAGTCGAGGAGCTGTTTTTT. It yields the protein CASSLPSGGVEELFF.

The gene calls are TRBV7-2 and TRBJ2-7, with D tentatively TRBD1 (6 bases). CDR1 is SGHTA and CDR2 is FQGNSA in the germline V gene. V was cut by 1 base and J by 2 bases, with 24 bases left in between. This CDR3 has 19 residues. The CDR3 bases are TGTGCCAGCAGCTTAGAAAAGCCGAACGCAACAGGGTTCACCTACGAGCAGTACTTC. It yields the protein CASSLEKPNATGFTYEQYF. Filled out from reference TRBV7-2 and TRBJ2-7, the complete variable domain reads GAGVSQSPSNKVTEKGKDVELRCDPISGHTALYWYRQSLGQGLEFLIYFQGNSAPDKSGLPSDRFSAERTGGSVSTLTIQRTQQEDSAVYLCASSLEKPNATGFTYEQYFGPGTRLTVT.

The chain uses TRBV20-1 and TRBJ1-5; a possible D gene is TRBD1 (6 bases). The germline CDR1 and CDR2 sequences are DFQATT and SNEGSKA (reference sequence). The CDR3 length is 15 residues. V lost 3 bases and J lost 0, with 12 bases in between. The DNA for the CDR3 is TGCAGTGCTAGTAGGACAGACTATAGCAATCAGCCCCAGCATTTT. It codes for CSASRTDYSNQPQHF.

The chain joins TRBV29-1 to TRBJ1-6; TRBD1 is a possible D gene (6 bases). V was shortened by 7 bases and J by 0 bases, with 13 bases between the two germline ends. Germline V gene data show CDR1 as SQVTM and CDR2 as ANQGSEA. The length of the CDR3 is 15 residues. DNA of the CDR3: TGCAGCGCCAGAACAGGGAGCTCCTATAATTCACCCCTCCACTTT. Translation gives CSARTGSSYNSPLHF.

The rearrangement joins TRBV27 to TRBJ2-5; TRBD2 matches at 7 bases. V dropped 3 bases and J dropped 5; count of bases not matched to a gene: 9. This CDR3 spans 15 amino acids. Looked up from germline, CDR1 is MNHEY and CDR2 is SMNVEV (reference sequence). The CDR3 region has the DNA TGTGCCAGCAGTTTGACTGGCGGGAGAGGGGAGACCCAGTACTTC. It codes for CASSLTGGRGETQYF.

This clone has only one observation. CDR3 bases: TGTGCCAGCAGCTTATTGGGACAGGGTCGTGGCACAGATACGCAGTATTTT. The encoded protein is CASSLLGQGRGTDTQYF. The chain is built from TRBV5-5 and TRBJ2-3; 9 bases match TRBD1. CDR1 is SGHKS, CDR2 YYEKEE, per germline (reference sequence). CDR3 length: 17 residues. The ends lost 2 bases at V and 1 base at J; junction bases unmatched: 8.

The rearrangement uses TRBV5-1 and TRBJ1-1; D gene uncertain. This CDR3 is built from 13 residues. Germline V gene data show CDR1 as SGHRS and CDR2 as YFSETQ. V lost 1 base, J lost 1 base, and 5 bases lay in between. CDR3 sequence: CASSLQRNTEAFF. The CDR3 DNA is TGCGCCAGCAGCTTGCAGCGGAACACTGAAGCTTTCTTT.

This sequence joins TRBV5-4 and TRBJ1-5, with TRBD1 matching 7 bases. The CDR3 has 15 residues. V dropped 4 bases and J dropped 4; count of bases not matched to a gene: 8. Germline V gene sequence: CDR1 SGHNT, CDR2 YYREEE (reference sequence). The CDR3 sequence is CASSPGTEINQPQHF. The DNA for the CDR3 is TGTGCCAGCAGCCCCGGGACAGAAATTAATCAGCCCCAGCATTTT.

The genes are TRBV7-2 and TRBJ1-5, with D perhaps TRBD1 (6 bases). Germline CDR1 SGHTA, CDR2 FQGNSA. V was clipped by 2 bases and J by 5 bases, with 7 bases between them. This CDR3 is built from 13 residues. CDR3 sequence reads: CASSLNRDQPQHF. In nucleotides, the CDR3 is TGTGCCAGCAGCTTAAACAGGGATCAGCCCCAGCATTTT. The full variable domain, its missing parts supplied by reference TRBV7-2 and TRBJ1-5, is GAGVSQSPSNKVTEKGKDVELRCDPISGHTALYWYRQSLGQGLEFLIYFQGNSAPDKSGLPSDRFSAERTGGSVSTLTIQRTQQEDSAVYLCASSLNRDQPQHFGDGTRLSIL.

The gene calls are TRBV5-1 and TRBJ2-3, with TRBD1 identical over 8 bases. Trimming at V came to 4 bases and at J to 1 base, leaving 8 bases not matched to a gene. CDR1 is SGHRS, CDR2 YFSETQ, per germline. This CDR3 has 16 amino acids. CDR3 sequence reads: CASSLGGGQGTDTQYF. CDR3 sequence (DNA): TGCGCCAGCAGCCTGGGTGGGGGACAGGGCACAGATACGCAGTATTTT. The variable domain in full, completed from reference TRBV5-1 and TRBJ2-3, reads KAGVTQTPRYLIKTRGQQVTLSCSPISGHRSVSWYQQTPGQGLQFLFEYFSETQRNKGNFPGRFSGRQFSNSRSEMNVSTLELGDSALYLCASSLGGGQGTDTQYFGPGTRLTVL.

The J gene is TRBJ2-7, the V gene TRBV29-1; 11 bases are shared with TRBD2. Germline CDR1 is SQVTM and CDR2 is ANQGSEA. This CDR3 has 17 residues. With 5 bases clipped from V and 3 bases from J, the junction kept 15 bases outside the gene matches. CDR3 protein: CSVMGVLAGVGFYEQYF. CDR3 bases: TGCAGCGTTATGGGGGTACTAGCGGGAGTGGGGTTCTACGAGCAGTACTTC.

V gene TRBV28 combines with J gene TRBJ2-5, with a weak D call TRBD1 (6 bases). Trimming cost V 6 bases and J 5 bases, with 10 bases left between them. CDR1 and CDR2 (germline): MDHEN, SYDVKM. This CDR3 comprises 12 residues. CDR3 DNA: TGTGCCAGCAGCAGGGGCGGGGAGACCCAGTACTTC. Protein: CASSRGGETQYF. Full variable domain (rest looked up from reference TRBV28 and TRBJ2-5): DVKVTQSSRYLVKRTGEKVFLECVQDMDHENMFWYRQDPGLGLRLIYFSYDVKMKEKGDIPEGYSVSREKKERFSLILESASTNQTSMYLCASSRGGETQYFGPGTRLLVL.

The V gene is TRBV13, the J gene TRBJ1-1, with D unresolved. V dropped 5 bases and J dropped 7 bases, with 17 bases sitting between them. The CDR3 sequence is 14 residues long. Germline V lookup: CDR1 PRHDT, CDR2 FYEKMQ (reference sequence). CDR3 loop: CASSPRGGLIEAFF. DNA for the CDR3: TGTGCCAGCAGCCCGAGAGGTGGGTTGATTGAAGCTTTCTTT.

V and J are TRBV7-2 and TRBJ2-5; 9 nucleotides match TRBD2. CDR1 is SGHTA and CDR2 is FQGNSA in the germline V gene. This CDR3 is 14 amino acids long. J lost 4 bases, V lost 6 bases, and 6 bases had no gene match. The CDR3 sequence: CASRPGLASETQYF. The CDR3 region has the DNA TGTGCCAGCAGACCGGGACTAGCCTCAGAGACCCAGTACTTC.

This clone has only a few counts. The chain is built from TRBV28 and TRBJ2-2; weak D call: TRBD2 (5 bases). V was trimmed by 4 bases and J by 4 bases, leaving 10 bases between them. The CDR3 is made up of 14 amino acids. Germline lookup yields CDR1 MDHEN and CDR2 SYDVKM. DNA for the CDR3: TGTGCCAGCAGTTGGATTAGCGTCACCGGGGAGCTGTTTTTT. Translation gives CASSWISVTGELFF.

V and J are TRBV19 and TRBJ2-5; no firm D call. Germline CDR1 LNHDA, CDR2 SQIVND (reference sequence). The V gene lost 6 bases and the J gene lost 5 bases, with 16 bases spanning the gap. This CDR3 has 14 residues. The CDR3: CASSRSGVGETQYF. The CDR3 region has the DNA TGTGCCAGTAGCCGATCGGGTGTTGGGGAGACCCAGTACTTC.

The chain couples TRBV23-1 to TRBJ1-4, with unresolved D. Being an ORF, TRBV23-1 has a function that is uncertain. V was cut by 2 bases and J by 5 bases, with 12 bases left in between. CDR3 length: 15 residues. The CDR3 DNA is TGCGCCAGCAGTCAACTATCGACAAGGAATGAAAAACTGTTTTTT. Protein product: CASSQLSTRNEKLFF.

The rearrangement uses TRBV27 and TRBJ2-1; 14 nucleotides align to TRBD2. Per the germline V gene, CDR1 is MNHEY and CDR2 is SMNVEV (reference sequence). The trim removed 6 bases at V and 7 bases at J, leaving 8 bases unmatched. The CDR3 length is 16 residues. The CDR3 protein is CASSPTGLAGVNEQFF. The CDR3 DNA sequence: TGTGCCAGCAGCCCGACGGGACTAGCGGGAGTGAATGAGCAGTTCTTC.

The CDR3, as DNA: TGTGCCAGCAGAACCCTAGGGGGGGCAATGTTTTTT. Its translation is CASRTLGGAMFF. V usage is TRBV12-3 or TRBV12-4 and J usage is TRBJ1-4; possible D gene TRBD1, 6 bases. The CDR3 is 12 residues long. Trimming shortened V by 6 bases and J by 15 bases, and 17 bases separated the two germline ends.

The gene calls are TRBV5-6 and TRBJ1-6; 7 nucleotides align to TRBD1. CDR1 is SGHDT and CDR2 is YYEEEE in the germline V gene. V was pared by 4 bases and J by 4 bases, with 8 bases of the junction left unmatched. The CDR3 runs 16 residues. The CDR3 nucleotides are TGTGCCAGCAGCCGGACCAGGGACAGTTATAATTCACCCCTCCACTTT. Protein sequence: CASSRTRDSYNSPLHF.

The chain uses TRBV24-1 and TRBJ1-2; D is possibly TRBD1 (5 bases). The germline V gene encodes CDR1 KGHDR and CDR2 SFDVKD. Trimming shortened V by 4 bases and J by 5 bases, and 16 bases separated the two germline ends. The CDR3 extends over 15 amino acids. The CDR3 spells CATSDPHPGRYGYTF. The CDR3 DNA reads as TGTGCCACCAGTGACCCCCACCCAGGGAGGTATGGCTACACCTTC.

J is TRBJ2-3 and V is TRBV7-2, with TRBD2 as a possible D gene (6 bases). V was cut by 1 base and J by 4 bases, with 9 bases left in between. CDR1 SGHTA and CDR2 FQGNSA come from the germline V gene. The CDR3 has 14 amino acids. The CDR3 DNA reads as TGTGCCAGCAGCTTAGGACTAGACCCAGATACGCAGTATTTT. Protein sequence: CASSLGLDPDTQYF.